The sequence of this T cell receptor (beta chain) was determined in a study of T cells in Graves' hyperthyroidism and ophthalmopathy. This clonotype was counted at least ten times. The CDR3 regions of TCR beta were amplified from RNA transcripts. Researchers ran a first-round RT-PCR on the TCR CDR3 using the HTBI primer set. One entry per CDR3 protein results from TCRdb running MiXCR on the multiplex PCR reads. The repertoire holds 450,000 to 600,000 distinct CDR3 sequences, with about 14% as singletons. This CDR3 comprises 12 residues. Looked up from germline, CDR1 is SGHAT and CDR2 is FQNNGV. Trimming took off 2 bases at V and 7 bases at J, with 9 bases between the two ends.

The chain links TRBV11-2 to TRBJ2-7; D remains ambiguous. The sequenced sample consisted of blood. The source of this sequence is a woman aged 40 to 49 with Graves' hyperthyroidism. CDR3 region: CASSLSGWEQYF. Written as DNA, the CDR3 is TGTGCCAGCAGCTTAAGTGGTTGGGAGCAGTACTTC.